Listed here are 3 T cell receptor beta chains from one sample, sequenced in a study of OX40 agonist ivuxolimab in advanced cancers. Assay: immunoSEQ multiplex PCR; the TCRdb copy retains only in-frame clones and omits some. The sample records 65,000 or so clones, 84% being singletons. The sample consisted of CD4+ or CD8+ T cells sorted from blood, taken in a trial of the OX40 agonist ivuxolimab. The receptors originated from an adult with an advanced solid tumor such as melanoma, head and neck, liver or kidney cancer.

This clone is medium-sized (0.01 to 0.1%). The rearrangement joins TRBV11-2 to TRBJ1-2; 7 nucleotides line up with TRBD1. V trimming: 5 bases; J trimming: 4 bases; junction bases outside the gene matches: 10. This CDR3 spans 15 amino acids. Germline values: CDR1 SGHAT, CDR2 FQNNGV. The CDR3 DNA is TGTGCCAGCAGCCCATTAGACAGGGAAGGCTATGGCTACACCTTC. Translated: CASSPLDREGYGYTF.

J is TRBJ1-1 and V is TRBV18, with D unresolved. Trimming removed 3 bases from V and 8 bases from J, with 10 bases in between. CDR1 is KGHSH and CDR2 is LQKENI in the germline V gene. The length of the CDR3 is 12 residues. In nucleotides, the CDR3 is TGTGCCAGCTCACCGGGAGTGGCAGAAGCTTTCTTT. Translation gives CASSPGVAEAFF.

This clone was counted between two and nine times. V usage is TRBV5-1 and J usage is TRBJ1-2; 7 nucleotides agree with TRBD1. This CDR3 has 13 amino acids. From germline, CDR1 is SGHRS and CDR2 YFSETQ. The ends lost 0 bases at V and 5 bases at J; junction bases unmatched: 1. This CDR3 is CASSLEGQYGYTF. The CDR3 nucleotides are TGCGCCAGCAGCTTGGAGGGACAGTATGGCTACACCTTC. Variable domain in full (rest from reference TRBV5-1 and TRBJ1-2): KAGVTQTPRYLIKTRGQQVTLSCSPISGHRSVSWYQQTPGQGLQFLFEYFSETQRNKGNFPGRFSGRQFSNSRSEMNVSTLELGDSALYLCASSLEGQYGYTFGSGTRLTVV.